The 30 T cell receptor beta chains below were found in one sample sequenced in a study of shared clonotypes between healthy human individuals. Some clones are missing from TCRdb's copy, which holds only in-frame ones; the method was immunoSEQ multiplex PCR. The sample lists some 2 million clones; 85% to 95% were seen once. CD45RO-negative, CCR7-selected cells formed the naive CD8 fraction, which excluded terminally differentiated effector memory CD45RA+ cells. Sequences were obtained from naive CD8+ T cells sorted from blood. The receptors here all came from a man aged 18 to 29 in good health.

The gene calls are TRBV11-2 and TRBJ1-4, with TRBD1 matching 8 bases. CDR1 is SGHAT, CDR2 FQNNGV, per germline. V lost 5 bases to trimming and J lost 4 bases; unmatched junction nucleotides: 9. This CDR3 has 16 residues. The CDR3 region has the DNA TGTGCCAGCAGCGCACACAGGGACAGGAGTAATGAAAAACTGTTTTTT. It is translated as CASSAHRDRSNEKLFF.

This chain joins TRBV25-1 and TRBJ1-6; 7 bases are shared with TRBD1. The V gene end was trimmed by 4 bases and the J gene end by 9 bases; junction bases not matched to a gene: 9. CDR1 and CDR2 (germline): MGHDK, SYGVNS. The CDR3 has 15 amino acids. The CDR3 sequence is CASSASGTVASPLHF. The CDR3 DNA reads as TGTGCCAGCAGTGCCTCGGGGACAGTGGCTTCACCCCTCCACTTT.

Worth noting for this clone: This CDR3 is also generated by other DNA sequences in the sample. The genes are TRBV6-1 and TRBJ2-7; possible D gene TRBD1, 5 bases. The V and J ends lost 3 bases and 2 bases respectively, with 5 bases between them. Germline V gives CDR1 MNHNS, CDR2 SASEGT. The CDR3 spans 12 residues. CDR3 coding DNA: TGTGCCAGCAGTGAGACAGCCTACGAGCAGTACTTC. It yields the protein CASSETAYEQYF.

The chain links TRBV7-9 to TRBJ2-3; 7 bases are shared with TRBD2. The CDR3 loop spans 16 amino acids. V lost 5 bases, J lost 6 bases, and 14 bases stayed unmatched. Per germline, CDR1 SEHNR and CDR2 FQNEAQ (reference sequence). The CDR3 here is CASSRHPGTTQDTQYF. For the CDR3, the DNA is TGTGCCAGCAGCCGCCACCCCGGGACTACTCAGGATACGCAGTATTTT.

This clone showed up just once. The chain employs TRBV6-6 and TRBJ2-5; possible D gene TRBD1, 5 bases. Germline V gives CDR1 MNHNY, CDR2 SVGAGI (reference sequence). V was shortened by 5 bases and J by 5 bases, with 9 bases between the two germline ends. CDR3 length: 12 residues. The DNA of the CDR3 is TGTGCCAGCAGTCACCAGGGTGAGACCCAGTACTTC. It translates to CASSHQGETQYF.

Comments on this clone: The same CDR3 also results from other DNA sequences found in this sample. The V and J genes are TRBV4-1 and TRBJ1-1; 7 nucleotides agree with TRBD1. Trimming at V came to 1 base and at J to 0 bases, leaving 2 bases not matched to a gene. The CDR3 covers 15 residues. CDR1 is MGHRA and CDR2 is YSYEKL in the germline V gene. In nucleotides, the CDR3 is TGCGCCAGCAGCCAAGCCGGGACAGTGAACACTGAAGCTTTCTTT. It encodes CASSQAGTVNTEAFF.

The chain is built from TRBV12-5 and TRBJ2-1; TRBD2 agrees at 10 bases. V shed 1 base, J shed 6 bases, and the junction held 3 bases outside the gene matches. CDR3 length: 15 residues. Germline V lookup: CDR1 LGHNT, CDR2 FRNRAP. The CDR3 DNA reads TGTGCTAGTGGTTTGGGAACTAGCGGGGTCAATGAGCAGTTCTTC. This gives the protein CASGLGTSGVNEQFF.

The genes are TRBV6-5 and TRBJ2-5; 10 bases are shared with TRBD1. In germline, CDR1 is MNHEY, CDR2 SVGAGI. V lost 5 bases and J lost 4; bases outside the gene matches: 7. The CDR3 is 15 residues long. This CDR3 is CASSLYRDRGETQYF. The DNA of the CDR3 is TGTGCCAGCAGTCTTTATCGGGACAGGGGAGAGACCCAGTACTTC.

The chain recombines TRBV4-2 with TRBJ2-7, with TRBD2 identical over 9 bases. Germline V gene sequence: CDR1 LGHNA, CDR2 YNFKEQ. The CDR3 consists of 16 residues. V trimming: 3 bases; J trimming: 3 bases; junction bases outside the gene matches: 9. DNA of the CDR3: TGTGCCAGCAGCCAGGCTGAGGCGGGGGGGCTCTACGAGCAGTACTTC. Translated, it gives CASSQAEAGGLYEQYF.

The rearrangement links TRBV7-2 to TRBJ1-6, with 7 bases fitting TRBD1. Germline CDR1 and CDR2: SGHTA and FQGNSA. The V segment lost 1 base and the J segment 4 bases; nucleotides outside the gene matches: 10. The CDR3 runs 18 residues. Written as DNA, the CDR3 is TGTGCCAGCAGCTTAGAGGTGGGCAGGGGGTTTTATAATTCACCCCTCCACTTT. This sequence encodes CASSLEVGRGFYNSPLHF.

This sequence joins TRBV9 and TRBJ2-1, with a weak D call TRBD1 (5 bases). The CDR3 has 11 amino acids. CDR1 is SGDLS, CDR2 YYNGEE, per germline. Trimming pared 3 bases from V and 10 bases from J, leaving 8 bases between. DNA for the CDR3: TGTGCCAGCAGCGAAGGGGCGGAGCAGTTCTTC. Translating it yields CASSEGAEQFF.

CDR3 protein: CASSQDWGTGTEAFF. The DNA of the CDR3 is TGCGCCAGCAGCCAAGACTGGGGGACAGGGACTGAAGCTTTCTTT. The rearrangement links TRBV4-1 to TRBJ1-1; TRBD1 aligns across 9 bases. V was pared by 0 bases and J by 5 bases, with 4 bases of the junction left unmatched. This CDR3 is built from 15 residues. Germline V gives CDR1 MGHRA, CDR2 YSYEKL.

The rearrangement links TRBV5-1 to TRBJ2-7, with D possibly matching TRBD1 (6 bases). The germline V gene has CDR1 SGHRS and CDR2 YFSETQ. Trimming took off 3 bases at V and 3 bases at J, with 16 bases between the two ends. The CDR3 length is 15 residues. The CDR3 is CASSSSPDSFYEQYF. The CDR3 DNA is TGCGCCAGCAGCTCCTCCCCGGACAGCTTCTACGAGCAGTACTTC. Based on the CDR3 plus reference TRBV5-1 and TRBJ2-7, the full variable domain is KAGVTQTPRYLIKTRGQQVTLSCSPISGHRSVSWYQQTPGQGLQFLFEYFSETQRNKGNFPGRFSGRQFSNSRSEMNVSTLELGDSALYLCASSSSPDSFYEQYFGPGTRLTVT.

This chain joins TRBV9 and TRBJ1-4, with D tentatively TRBD1 (6 bases). CDR1 and CDR2 from the germline V gene are SGDLS and YYNGEE. This CDR3 contains 14 residues. V dropped 3 bases and J dropped 0 bases, with 6 bases sitting between them. The CDR3 coding sequence is TGTGCCAGCAGCGAGGGGGCAACTAATGAAAAACTGTTTTTT. Translated: CASSEGATNEKLFF.

A remark on this clone: Other nucleotide sequences from this sample produce the same CDR3. V is TRBV19 and J is TRBJ1-5; D is undetermined. The V end lost 5 bases, the J end lost 1 base, and 6 bases lay between the germline ends. Looked up from germline, CDR1 is LNHDA and CDR2 is SQIVND (reference sequence). The CDR3 runs to 13 residues. CDR3 protein: CASSYGSNQPQHF. The CDR3 coding sequence is TGTGCCAGTAGTTACGGGAGCAATCAGCCCCAGCATTTT.

The chain has TRBV6-1 and TRBJ2-1; the D is unclear. Per germline, CDR1 MNHNS and CDR2 SASEGT. CDR3 size: 17 residues. V was trimmed by 0 bases and J by 4 bases, leaving 16 bases between them. The CDR3 loop is CASSEAHTGRAYNEQFF. The CDR3 nucleotides are TGTGCCAGCAGTGAAGCGCATACGGGTAGGGCATACAATGAGCAGTTCTTC.

The chain couples TRBV4-1 to TRBJ1-4; D not resolved. From germline, CDR1 is MGHRA and CDR2 YSYEKL. V was cut by 1 base and J by 6 bases, with 12 bases left in between. The CDR3 extends over 15 amino acids. The CDR3 loop is CASSQVEGLHEKLFF. Written as DNA, the CDR3 is TGCGCCAGCAGCCAAGTTGAAGGCCTTCATGAAAAACTGTTTTTT.

The rearrangement uses TRBV13 and TRBJ2-3; D is unclear. The V gene lost 0 bases and the J gene lost 1 base, with 8 bases spanning the gap. CDR1 PRHDT and CDR2 FYEKMQ come from the germline V gene (reference sequence). The CDR3 spans 15 residues. The CDR3 bases are TGTGCCAGCAGCTTAGGGGGATTCGGCACAGATACGCAGTATTTT. As protein: CASSLGGFGTDTQYF.

V is TRBV7-2 and J is TRBJ1-2, with D tentatively TRBD1 (5 bases). Germline lookup yields CDR1 SGHTA and CDR2 FQGNSA. The CDR3 covers 14 residues. V was pared by 5 bases and J by 0 bases, with 10 bases between. The CDR3 DNA follows: TGTGCCAGCAGCCCTAGGGACCCTAACTATGGCTACACCTTC. Protein sequence: CASSPRDPNYGYTF.

DNA for the CDR3: TGTGCCAGCAGCTTAGATTATGCGGGAGAGGAGAGCAATGAGCAGTTCTTC. Its protein product is CASSLDYAGEESNEQFF. V gene TRBV11-3 combines with J gene TRBJ2-1, with 7 bases matching TRBD2. Germline lookup yields CDR1 SGHNT and CDR2 YENEEA. The CDR3 extends over 17 amino acids. Unmatched junction bases numbered 11, after V lost 0 bases and J lost 6 bases. The full variable domain, in which reference TRBV11-3 and TRBJ2-1 provide the parts outside the CDR3, is EAGVVQSPRYKIIEKKQPVAFWCNPISGHNTLYWYLQNLGQGPELLIRYENEEAVDDSQLPKDRFSAERLKGVDSTLKIQPAELGDSAVYLCASSLDYAGEESNEQFFGPGTRLTVL.

The chain uses TRBV4-1 and TRBJ2-6, with no clear D. Trimming cost V 0 bases and J 4 bases, with 7 bases left between them. Per the germline V gene, CDR1 is MGHRA and CDR2 is YSYEKL. The CDR3 loop spans 15 amino acids. In DNA, the CDR3 is TGCGCCAGCAGCCAAGAATCTACGGGGGCCAACGTCCTGACTTTC. Protein: CASSQESTGANVLTF.

The chain employs TRBV28 and TRBJ1-1; 9 positions match TRBD1. This CDR3 has 14 residues. Germline CDR1 reads MDHEN; CDR2 reads SYDVKM. With 5 bases clipped from V and 7 bases from J, the junction kept 8 bases outside the gene matches. CDR3 coding DNA: TGTGCCAGCAGTAAACCTGGGACAGGGCTTGAAGCTTTCTTT. Its translation is CASSKPGTGLEAFF.

V gene TRBV19 combines with J gene TRBJ2-5, with 7 bases aligning to TRBD1. CDR3 length: 17 amino acids. Germline lookup yields CDR1 LNHDA and CDR2 SQIVND (reference sequence). The V segment lost 4 bases and the J segment 5 bases; nucleotides outside the gene matches: 16. The DNA of the CDR3 is TGTGCCAGTAGTACAATTAGGGGGCACAATTCTGGGGAGACCCAGTACTTC. Its protein is CASSTIRGHNSGETQYF.

As concerns this clone: The sample carries other DNA sequences with the same CDR3. V gene TRBV5-4 combines with J gene TRBJ2-7, with D possibly matching TRBD1 (5 bases). CDR1 and CDR2 from the germline V gene are SGHNT and YYREEE (reference sequence). The V gene lost 0 bases and the J gene lost 7 bases, with 11 bases spanning the gap. CDR3 length equals 13 residues. CDR3 sequence (DNA): TGTGCCAGCAGCTTGGGTCCAGGGTATGAGCAGTACTTC. As protein: CASSLGPGYEQYF.

About this clone: Other DNA sequences in this specimen translate into the identical CDR3. The chain is built from TRBV6-6 and TRBJ2-7; D is possibly TRBD1 or TRBD2 (5 bases each). This CDR3 is 14 amino acids long. Per the germline V gene, CDR1 is MNHNY and CDR2 is SVGAGI (reference sequence). V was trimmed by 0 bases and J by 3 bases, leaving 9 bases between them. The CDR3, as DNA: TGTGCCAGCAGTTACTCAGAGGGGATCTACGAGCAGTACTTC. Protein: CASSYSEGIYEQYF.

As regards this clone: This specimen includes other DNA sequences encoding the same CDR3. V is TRBV7-9 and J is TRBJ1-3; perhaps TRBD1 as D (6 bases). With 3 bases removed from V and 1 base from J, the gap between germline ends came to 10 bases. The germline V gene has CDR1 SEHNR and CDR2 FQNEAQ (reference sequence). The CDR3 contains 15 residues. The CDR3 DNA is TGTGCCAGCAGCTTGGGGGACACTTCTGGAAACACCATATATTTT. It yields the protein CASSLGDTSGNTIYF.

The chain uses TRBV27 and TRBJ1-4, with D perhaps TRBD1 (5 bases). V was trimmed by 5 bases and J by 7 bases, leaving 20 bases between them. The CDR3 totals 16 residues. The germline V gene has CDR1 MNHEY and CDR2 SMNVEV (reference sequence). The CDR3 sequence is CASSTQTVTGVEKLFF. CDR3 sequence (DNA): TGTGCCAGCAGTACACAGACAGTAACGGGTGTTGAAAAACTGTTTTTT.

This chain joins TRBV6-6 and TRBJ2-7, with D possibly being TRBD1 (6 bases). Trimming removed 4 bases at V and 6 bases at J, with 16 bases between. This CDR3 is built from 14 residues. Germline lookup yields CDR1 MNHNY and CDR2 SVGAGI (reference sequence). The CDR3 DNA sequence: TGTGCCAGCAGTTCGGACAGCCACCCTCTCGAGCAGTACTTC. It encodes CASSSDSHPLEQYF.

The chain has TRBV5-4 and TRBJ2-7; perhaps TRBD1 as D (5 bases). This CDR3 spans 14 amino acids. Germline values: CDR1 SGHNT, CDR2 YYREEE (reference sequence). V was trimmed by 2 bases and J by 1 base, leaving 10 bases between them. CDR3 sequence reads: CASSFWGASYEQYF. CDR3 DNA: TGTGCCAGCAGCTTCTGGGGCGCTTCCTACGAGCAGTACTTC.

The gene calls are TRBV7-2 and TRBJ2-7, with D tentatively TRBD2 (6 bases). Trimming pared 6 bases from V and 0 bases from J, leaving 15 bases between. Germline V gene lookup returns CDR1 SGHTA and CDR2 FQGNSA. The CDR3 loop spans 15 amino acids. The CDR3 reads CASSPIAASSYEQYF. In nucleotides, the CDR3 is TGTGCCAGCAGTCCTATAGCGGCAAGCTCCTACGAGCAGTACTTC.